This T cell receptor (beta chain) was identified in a study of T-cell memory formation after mild COVID-19. V was shortened by 0 bases and J by 4 bases, with 15 bases between the two germline ends. This CDR3 spans 16 amino acids. CDR1 is SGHTA, CDR2 FQGNSA, per germline. TCRdb analysed the 5' RACE reads with MiXCR anew, one entry per CDR3 protein. The table lists about 360,000 distinct CDR3 sequences, 13% of them singletons. The source of this sequence is a man younger than 30 who had mild COVID-19 (a few samples of this study predate the infection). Cell type and time point are not known. J is TRBJ1-1 and V is TRBV7-2; D perhaps matches TRBD1 (5 bases). Sequencing input: PBMCs or a T cell subset sorted from them (not recorded which). Written as DNA, the CDR3 is TGTGCCAGCAGCTTAGCGATCAGGGACTCCGGCACTGAAGCTTTCTTT. Residues: CASSLAIRDSGTEAFF.